The clone carrying this T cell receptor beta chain came up a few times. Its antigen is undetermined. The data stem from a study of beta chain features in type 1 diabetes. About the research overall: Cell yields, age and gender were similar between patients and healthy donors.

This CDR3 spans 14 amino acids. Germline assignment: CDR1 SQVTM and CDR2 ANQGSEA. With 4 bases removed from V and 0 bases from J, the gap between germline ends came to 10 bases. Study-wide findings and caveats: A moderate, significant TCRB CDR3 shortening appeared in type 1 diabetes across four CD4+ subsets.

CD45RO/CCR7/CD25/CD127/CD95/CD27 separated CD4+ naive, central memory, regulatory and stem cell-like memory cells by sorting. The entirety of the isolated RNA underwent reverse transcription, so expressed TCRB transcripts were sequenced. TCRdb keeps only in-frame clones here, not all; method: immunoSEQ multiplex PCR. The table records about 170,000 clones, roughly 7.1% of them present only once. The sequencing sample was made of central memory CD4+ T cells from blood. The sequence came from a woman aged 35 to 49 with type 1 diabetes. The J gene is TRBJ2-4, the V gene TRBV29-1; weak D call: TRBD2 (6 bases). The CDR3 sequence: CSVGHGGAKNIQYF. CDR3 sequence (DNA): TGCAGCGTTGGGCACGGGGGAGCCAAAAACATTCAGTACTTC.